A selection of T cell receptor beta chains follows, all from one sample in a study of shared clonotypes between healthy human individuals. Profiling relied on immunoSEQ multiplex PCR, and the TCRdb table lists in-frame clones only, not all of them. This table holds roughly 2.6 million clones, around 90% found once. The sequencing input was naive CD4+ T cells sorted from blood. Receptors originate from a man younger than 30 in good health. CDR3s include the opening cysteine and the closing phenylalanine or tryptophan. Each record gives: clone size, J gene, D gene, V gene, CDR3 protein, CDR3 DNA. A D gene is named only where the DNA matches it firmly. Clone size, where shown, is once, few, many, or a class for clones that have expanded.

once,TRBJ1-1,TRBD1,TRBV6-1,CASSPGTGVRTEAFF,TGTGCCAGCAGCCCCGGGACAGGGGTGAGGACTGAAGCTTTCTTT
.,TRBJ1-1,.,TRBV28,CASSFSRMVNSEAFF,TGTGCCAGCAGTTTTTCCCGGATGGTTAACTCTGAAGCTTTCTTT
.,TRBJ1-2,.,TRBV6-6,CASSWTGKGNYGYTF,TGTGCCAGCAGTTGGACCGGGAAGGGGAACTATGGCTACACCTTC
.,TRBJ2-7,.,TRBV9,CASSVAPEPSYEQYF,TGTGCCAGCAGCGTAGCTCCGGAGCCCTCCTACGAGCAGTACTTC
.,TRBJ1-1,.,TRBV28,CASRGRGNTEAFF,TGTGCCAGCAGGGGCAGGGGGAACACTGAAGCTTTCTTT
.,TRBJ1-1,.,TRBV5-1,CASSFGGIVAEAFF,TGCGCCAGCAGCTTCGGGGGCATCGTAGCCGAAGCTTTCTTT
.,TRBJ1-3,.,TRBV4-2,CASSQDRRFQGTGNTIYF,TGTGCCAGCAGCCAAGATCGGCGTTTTCAGGGCACTGGAAACACCATATATTTT
.,TRBJ1-1,.,TRBV28,CASSSSWGGTEAFF,TGTGCCAGCAGTTCCTCCTGGGGAGGCACTGAAGCTTTCTTT
.,TRBJ1-1,.,TRBV6-1,CASRTTVNTEAFF,TGTGCCAGCAGGACCACAGTGAACACTGAAGCTTTCTTT
.,TRBJ1-1,TRBD1,TRBV4-2,CASSHMGTGQDTEAFF,TGTGCCAGCAGCCATATGGGGACAGGGCAAGACACTGAAGCTTTCTTT
once,TRBJ2-5,.,TRBV9,CASSVAGNQETQYF,TGTGCCAGCAGCGTCGCAGGTAACCAAGAGACCCAGTACTTC
.,TRBJ1-2,.,TRBV30,CAWSTGFYGYTF,TGTGCCTGGAGTACCGGGTTCTATGGCTACACCTTC
.,TRBJ2-3,.,TRBV11-2,CASSQQRNTDTQYF,TGTGCCAGCAGCCAACAGAGAAACACAGATACGCAGTATTTT
.,TRBJ2-2,.,TRBV7-2,CASSSRSRNTGELFF,TGTGCCAGCAGCTCTAGGTCACGAAACACCGGGGAGCTGTTTTTT
.,TRBJ1-1,.,TRBV11-2,CASSETLPEAFF,TGTGCCAGCAGCGAGACACTCCCCGAAGCTTTCTTT
.,TRBJ2-7,.,TRBV6-1,CASSETLYEQYF,TGTGCCAGCAGTGAGACCCTCTACGAGCAGTACTTC
.,TRBJ2-7,TRBD1,TRBV11-2,CASSSRQGGSEQYF,TGTGCCAGCAGCTCGAGACAGGGTGGGAGCGAGCAGTACTTC
.,TRBJ2-2,.,TRBV4-1,CASSHVGGQDTGELFF,TGCGCCAGCAGCCATGTAGGGGGGCAGGACACCGGGGAGCTGTTTTTT
.,TRBJ1-3,.,TRBV6-5,CASRQASGNTIYF,TGTGCCAGCAGACAAGCCTCTGGAAACACCATATATTTT
.,TRBJ2-2,.,TRBV28,CASGPLRELFF,TGTGCCTCTGGACCCCTGAGGGAGCTGTTTTTT
.,TRBJ2-1,TRBD1,TRBV25-1,CASSDGQGAFSYNEQFF,TGTGCCAGCAGTGATGGGCAGGGGGCATTCTCCTACAATGAGCAGTTCTTC
.,TRBJ1-6,.,TRBV6-1,CASSEALTVGNSPLHF,TGTGCCAGCAGTGAAGCGCTAACAGTTGGTAATTCACCCCTCCACTTT
.,TRBJ2-2,TRBD1,TRBV5-1,CASSLAGTANTGELFF,TGCGCCAGCAGCTTGGCAGGGACAGCGAACACCGGGGAGCTGTTTTTT
.,TRBJ1-5,TRBD1,TRBV5-1,CASSQIGGPNQPQHF,TGCGCCAGCAGCCAGATAGGGGGCCCAAATCAGCCCCAGCATTTT
.,TRBJ2-7,TRBD2,TRBV19,CASSTRWAGGPHEQYF,TGTGCCAGTAGTACCCGATGGGCGGGAGGGCCCCACGAGCAGTACTTC
.,TRBJ2-1,.,TRBV30,CAWRTGTTSSYNEQFF,TGTGCCTGGAGAACTGGCACCACGAGCTCCTACAATGAGCAGTTCTTC
.,TRBJ2-2,.,TRBV7-2,CASSLVMAGASGELFF,TGTGCCAGCAGCTTAGTTATGGCGGGGGCAAGCGGGGAGCTGTTTTTT
.,TRBJ1-2,.,TRBV5-4,CASSLVEGPYGYTF,TGTGCCAGCAGCTTAGTCGAGGGCCCCTATGGCTACACCTTC
.,TRBJ1-1,TRBD1,TRBV6-1,CASNPGQGGTEAFF,TGTGCCAGCAATCCGGGACAGGGGGGCACTGAAGCTTTCTTT
.,TRBJ1-4,.,TRBV19,CASSIDIGQKLFF,TGTGCCAGTAGTATAGATATTGGTCAAAAACTGTTTTTT
.,TRBJ2-1,.,TRBV2,CAGSSFGQAYNEQFF,TGTGCCGGCAGTTCTTTCGGGCAGGCCTACAATGAGCAGTTCTTC
once,TRBJ2-7,TRBD1,TRBV2,CASSPRDSSYEQYF,TGTGCCAGCAGCCCCCGGGACAGCTCCTACGAGCAGTACTTC
.,TRBJ2-4,TRBD2,TRBV6-1,CASSETAGLAALAKNIQYF,TGTGCCAGCAGTGAAACCGCCGGACTAGCGGCTCTAGCCAAAAACATTCAGTACTTC
.,TRBJ1-3,.,TRBV4-1,CASSQELAAQGNTIYF,TGCGCCAGCAGCCAAGAACTAGCGGCCCAAGGAAACACCATATATTTT
.,TRBJ1-2,.,TRBV25-1,CASSEIGDGYTF,TGTGCCAGCAGTGAAATCGGGGACGGCTACACCTTC
.,TRBJ2-7,.,TRBV5-6,CASSWRQAHYEQYF,TGTGCCAGCAGCTGGAGACAAGCCCACTACGAGCAGTACTTC
.,TRBJ2-7,.,TRBV2,CASSRATYEQYF,TGTGCCAGCAGTCGGGCAACTTACGAGCAGTACTTC
.,TRBJ2-5,TRBD1,TRBV5-1,CASSFGTGAETQYF,TGCGCCAGCAGCTTTGGGACAGGCGCCGAGACCCAGTACTTC
.,TRBJ2-1,TRBD2,TRBV29-1,CSVGGTSGAIYNEQFF,TGCAGCGTGGGTGGGACTAGCGGGGCGATTTACAATGAGCAGTTCTTC
.,TRBJ2-1,.,TRBV10-3,CAISEYGGTYNEQFF,TGTGCCATCAGTGAGTATGGCGGCACCTACAATGAGCAGTTCTTC
once,TRBJ1-1,.,TRBV19,CASSTQGLGNTEAFF,TGTGCCAGTAGTACTCAGGGGCTGGGGAACACTGAAGCTTTCTTT
.,TRBJ2-5,TRBD1,TRBV9,CASSPRTGVETQYF,TGTGCCAGCAGCCCCAGGACAGGGGTAGAGACCCAGTACTTC
.,TRBJ2-5,TRBD2,TRBV5-6,CASSALGTSGRQETQYF,TGTGCCAGCAGCGCGCTTGGGACTAGCGGCAGACAAGAGACCCAGTACTTC
.,TRBJ1-5,.,TRBV9,CASSVGQANQPQHF,TGTGCCAGCAGCGTAGGACAGGCAAATCAGCCCCAGCATTTT
once,TRBJ2-7,.,TRBV6-6,CASSYTGTSYEQYF,TGTGCCAGCAGTTATACCGGGACCTCCTACGAGCAGTACTTC
.,TRBJ2-7,.,TRBV6-1,CASSEARASEQYF,TGTGCCAGCAGTGAAGCAAGGGCAAGCGAGCAGTACTTC
.,TRBJ1-6,.,TRBV6-5,CASSFGTPNNSPLHF,TGTGCCAGCAGTTTCGGGACACCAAATAATTCACCCCTCCACTTT
.,TRBJ2-3,.,TRBV10-2,CASKRQESTDTQYF,TGCGCCAGTAAAAGACAGGAGAGCACAGATACGCAGTATTTT
.,TRBJ1-2,.,TRBV27,CASSSRGANYGYTF,TGTGCCAGCAGTTCAAGGGGAGCGAACTATGGCTACACCTTC
.,TRBJ2-7,.,TRBV20-1,CSAWDLEQYF,TGCAGTGCTTGGGATCTGGAGCAGTACTTC
.,TRBJ2-5,.,TRBV18,CASSDAGETQYF,TGTGCCAGCTCGGACGCAGGGGAGACCCAGTACTTC
.,TRBJ1-1,.,TRBV7-2,CASSLYTEAFF,TGTGCCAGCAGCCTCTACACTGAAGCTTTCTTT
.,TRBJ1-1,TRBD1,TRBV7-2,CASCQQGGRTEAFF,TGTGCCAGCTGTCAACAAGGGGGCCGAACTGAAGCTTTCTTT
.,TRBJ1-4,.,TRBV7-9,CASSSPYLGRTNEKLFF,TGTGCCAGCAGCTCACCTTATTTGGGGCGAACTAATGAAAAACTGTTTTTT
.,TRBJ2-7,.,TRBV2,CATAGTDSYEQYF,TGTGCCACCGCCGGCACAGACTCCTACGAGCAGTACTTC
.,TRBJ2-2,TRBD2,TRBV7-2,CASSTRTSGSVGELFF,TGTGCCAGCAGCACACGGACTAGCGGGAGCGTCGGGGAGCTGTTTTTT
.,TRBJ1-3,.,TRBV27,CASSFGRRGSGNTIYF,TGTGCCAGCAGTTTCGGTCGCAGGGGTTCTGGAAACACCATATATTTT